Listed here is a single T cell receptor (beta chain). The CDR3 has 15 amino acids. This record belongs to a study of shared clonotypes between healthy human individuals. Sequencing used immunoSEQ multiplex PCR; TCRdb keeps in-frame clones, though not all of them. The sample includes approximately 1,000,000 clones, 70% to 80% of them seen just once. Source material: memory CD4+ T cells from PBMCs. Indicated subset: CD45RA-negative fraction. The receptor comes from a man younger than 30 in good health. Some clones in this sample may be carry-over from other donors' samples. The V and J genes are TRBV21-1 and TRBJ1-5; the table's D call TRBD1 went unverified against the DNA. TRBV21-1 is termed a pseudogene. Here the CDR3 reads CASSEGQGASQPQHF. DNA for the CDR3: TGTGCCAGCAGCGAGGGACAGGGGGCGAGTCAGCCCCAGCATTTT.